Detailed here is one T cell receptor (beta chain). Its target is unknown. Read sequence stops 3 residues before the CDR3 end, and the germline J gene provides the missing end. These data belong to a study of T cells in women clearing cervical HPV infection. Study background: Blood came at first lesion visit for cases, post-clearance for controls. HLA type stays a possible confounder, typing being limited.

CDR3 length: 13 residues. Per germline, CDR1 SGHNT and CDR2 YYREEE (reference sequence). Trimming cost V 3 bases and J 5 bases, with 11 bases left between them. Profiling relied on immunoSEQ multiplex PCR, and the TCRdb table lists in-frame clones only, not all of them. In total, the table holds just under 35,000 clones. Findings and limits, study-wide: Repertoire richness, not evenness, was significantly elevated in CIN3+ cases versus controls.

This sequence joins TRBV5-4 and TRBJ1-2, with a tentative D call TRBD1 (6 bases). Sequenced: blood buffy coat. The clonotype was recovered from a woman aged 18-70 years with a cervical HPV16 infection that either progressed to CIN3+ or cleared (not recorded which). The CDR3 bases that were read are TGTGCCAGCAGCTCATCACAGGGATATGGC. It encodes CASSSSQGYG. The CDR3 in its entirety is CASSSSQGYGYTF.